Included here is one T cell receptor (beta chain) sequence, with context. Time point reported: sample taken at primary tumor resection. There were 72 donors, all of them untreated patients with early-stage non-small cell lung cancer. The data originate from a study of spatial heterogeneity in lung cancer. The CDR3 totals 14 residues. V shed 5 bases and J shed 6 bases, with 17 bases lying between them. CDR1 SGHRS and CDR2 YFSETQ come from the germline V gene. Every TCR cDNA molecule bore a unique molecular identifier. MiXCR was run by TCRdb on the 5' RACE reads, yielding one entry per CDR3 protein. Here the sample spans 85,000 to 100,000 distinct CDR3 sequences, approximately 12% being singletons.

The TCR sequence derives from a male donor with early-stage non-small cell lung cancer. Material: PBMCs, obtained at surgery. The gene calls are TRBV5-1 and TRBJ1-1; possibly TRBD1 for D (5 bases). The CDR3 DNA reads as TGCGCCAGCAGGTCAACACGGGGCGACGCTGAAGCTTTCTTT. Translating gives CASRSTRGDAEAFF.